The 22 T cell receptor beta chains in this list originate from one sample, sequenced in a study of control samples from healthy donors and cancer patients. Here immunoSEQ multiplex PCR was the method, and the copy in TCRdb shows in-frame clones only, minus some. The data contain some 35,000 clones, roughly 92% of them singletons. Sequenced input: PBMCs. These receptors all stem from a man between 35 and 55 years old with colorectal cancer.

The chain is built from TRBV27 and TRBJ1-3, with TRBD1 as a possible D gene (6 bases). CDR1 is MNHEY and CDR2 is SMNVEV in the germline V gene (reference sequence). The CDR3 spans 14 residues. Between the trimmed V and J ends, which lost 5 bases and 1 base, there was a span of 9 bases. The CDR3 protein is CASSRGSSGNTIYF. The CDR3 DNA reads TGTGCCAGCAGTAGGGGGTCTTCTGGAAACACCATATATTTT.

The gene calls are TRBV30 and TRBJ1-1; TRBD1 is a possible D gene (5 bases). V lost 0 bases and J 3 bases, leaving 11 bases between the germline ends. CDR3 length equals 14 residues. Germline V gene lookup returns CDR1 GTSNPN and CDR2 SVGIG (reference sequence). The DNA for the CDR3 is TGTGCCTGGAGTGTTTTTGGGGGAGACACTGAAGCTTTCTTT. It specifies CAWSVFGGDTEAFF.

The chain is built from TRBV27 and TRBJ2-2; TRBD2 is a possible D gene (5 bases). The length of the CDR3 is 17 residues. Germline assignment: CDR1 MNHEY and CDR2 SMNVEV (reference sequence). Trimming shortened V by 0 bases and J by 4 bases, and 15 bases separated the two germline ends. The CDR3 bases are TGTGCCAGCAGTTTATCGACTATCCCCGGTATCACCGGGGAGCTGTTTTTT. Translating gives CASSLSTIPGITGELFF.

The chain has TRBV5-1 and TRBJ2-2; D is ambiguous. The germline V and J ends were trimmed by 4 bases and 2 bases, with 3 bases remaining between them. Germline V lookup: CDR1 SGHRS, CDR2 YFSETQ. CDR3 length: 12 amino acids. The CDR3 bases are TGCGCCAGCAGCCCTAACACCGGGGAGCTGTTTTTT. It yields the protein CASSPNTGELFF.

The CDR3 DNA reads TGTGCCAGCAGTTACTCAGAAGGGACTCTCAGCTCCTACAATGAGCAGTTCTTC. This gives the protein CASSYSEGTLSSYNEQFF. The chain joins TRBV6-2 or TRBV6-3 to TRBJ2-1, with a weak D call TRBD2 (6 bases). The CDR3 consists of 18 residues. V was shortened by 0 bases and J by 0 bases, with 15 bases between the two germline ends. Looked up from germline, CDR1 is MNHEY and CDR2 is SVGEGT.

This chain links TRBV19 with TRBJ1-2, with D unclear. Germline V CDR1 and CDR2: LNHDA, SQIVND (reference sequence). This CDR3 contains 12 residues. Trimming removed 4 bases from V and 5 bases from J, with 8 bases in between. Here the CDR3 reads CASSRPGYGYTF. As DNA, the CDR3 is TGTGCCAGTAGTAGGCCAGGTTATGGCTACACCTTC. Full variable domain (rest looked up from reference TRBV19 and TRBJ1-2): DGGITQSPKYLFRKEGQNVTLSCEQNLNHDAMYWYRQDPGQGLRLIYYSQIVNDFQKGDIAEGYSVSREKKESFPLTVTSAQKNPTAFYLCASSRPGYGYTFGSGTRLTVV.

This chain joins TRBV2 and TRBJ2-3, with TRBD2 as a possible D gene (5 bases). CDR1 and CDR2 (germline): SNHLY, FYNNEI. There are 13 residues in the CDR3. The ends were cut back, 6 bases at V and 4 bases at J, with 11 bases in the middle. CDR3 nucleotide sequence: TGTGCCAGCAGGACACTAGTCCCAGATACGCAGTATTTT. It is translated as CASRTLVPDTQYF.

The CDR3 is CASSLRQGASEQYF. The CDR3 nucleotides are TGCGCCAGCAGCTTGCGACAGGGGGCGAGCGAGCAGTACTTC. This rearrangement joins TRBV5-1 to TRBJ2-7, with TRBD1 matching over 10 bases. CDR1 SGHRS and CDR2 YFSETQ come from the germline V gene. Losses at the gene ends were 1 base for V and 6 bases for J; bases not matched to a gene: 4. The CDR3 spans 14 residues.

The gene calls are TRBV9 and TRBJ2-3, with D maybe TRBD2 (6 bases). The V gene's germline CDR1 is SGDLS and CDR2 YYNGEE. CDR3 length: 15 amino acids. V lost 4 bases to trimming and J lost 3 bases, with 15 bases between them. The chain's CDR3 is CASSTGDWVTDTQYF. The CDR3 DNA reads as TGTGCCAGCAGCACCGGGGACTGGGTGACAGATACGCAGTATTTT.

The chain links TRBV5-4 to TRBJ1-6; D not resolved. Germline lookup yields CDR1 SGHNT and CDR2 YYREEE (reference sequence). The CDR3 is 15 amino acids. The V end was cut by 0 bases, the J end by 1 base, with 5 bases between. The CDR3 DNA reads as TGTGCCAGCAGCTTGGAACCGTCCTATAATTCACCCCTCCACTTT. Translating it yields CASSLEPSYNSPLHF.

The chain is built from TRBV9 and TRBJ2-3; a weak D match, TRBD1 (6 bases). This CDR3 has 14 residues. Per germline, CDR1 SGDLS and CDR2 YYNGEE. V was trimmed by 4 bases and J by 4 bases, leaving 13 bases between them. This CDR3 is CASSLRTAADTQYF. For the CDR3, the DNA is TGTGCCAGCAGCCTTCGGACAGCAGCAGATACGCAGTATTTT.

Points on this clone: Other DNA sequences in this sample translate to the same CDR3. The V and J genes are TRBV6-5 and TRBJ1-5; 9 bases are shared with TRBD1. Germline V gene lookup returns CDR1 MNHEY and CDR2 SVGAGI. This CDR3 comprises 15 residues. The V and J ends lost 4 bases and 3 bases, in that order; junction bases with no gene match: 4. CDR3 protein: CASSWTGDSNQPQHF. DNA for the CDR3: TGTGCCAGCAGTTGGACAGGGGACTCCAATCAGCCCCAGCATTTT.

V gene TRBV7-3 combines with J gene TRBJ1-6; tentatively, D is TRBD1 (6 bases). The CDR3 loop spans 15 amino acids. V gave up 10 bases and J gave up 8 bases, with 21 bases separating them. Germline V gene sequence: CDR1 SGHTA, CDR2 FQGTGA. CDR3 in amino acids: CAIRKGGLRHSPLHF. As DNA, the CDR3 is TGTGCCATCAGGAAAGGGGGGCTCCGACATTCACCCCTCCACTTT.

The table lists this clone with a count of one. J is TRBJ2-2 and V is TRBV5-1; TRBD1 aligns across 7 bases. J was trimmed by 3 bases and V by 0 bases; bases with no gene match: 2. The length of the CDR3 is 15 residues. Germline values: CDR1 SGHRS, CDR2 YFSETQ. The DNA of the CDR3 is TGCGCCAGCAGCTTGGCACAGGGGTACACCGGGGAGCTGTTTTTT. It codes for CASSLAQGYTGELFF.

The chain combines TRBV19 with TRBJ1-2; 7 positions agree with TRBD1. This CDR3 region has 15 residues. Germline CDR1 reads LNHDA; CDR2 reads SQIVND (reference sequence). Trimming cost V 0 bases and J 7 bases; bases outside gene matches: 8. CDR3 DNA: TGTGCCAGTAGTATAGATTACCGGGACAGCTCTGGCTACACCTTC. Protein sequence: CASSIDYRDSSGYTF.

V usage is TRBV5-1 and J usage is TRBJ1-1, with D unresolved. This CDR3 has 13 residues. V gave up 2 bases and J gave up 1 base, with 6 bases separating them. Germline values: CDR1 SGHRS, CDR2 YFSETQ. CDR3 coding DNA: TGCGCCAGCAGCTTTACGGCGAACACTGAAGCTTTCTTT. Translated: CASSFTANTEAFF.

CDR3 region: CATSREGGQPQHF. The CDR3 DNA follows: TGTGCCACCAGCAGAGAGGGGGGTCAGCCCCAGCATTTT. The chain links TRBV15 to TRBJ1-5; possibly TRBD1 for D (5 bases). Germline CDR1 is LNHNV and CDR2 is YYDKDF (reference sequence). The CDR3 is 13 residues long. Trimming left V 0 bases short and J 6 bases short, with 6 bases between.

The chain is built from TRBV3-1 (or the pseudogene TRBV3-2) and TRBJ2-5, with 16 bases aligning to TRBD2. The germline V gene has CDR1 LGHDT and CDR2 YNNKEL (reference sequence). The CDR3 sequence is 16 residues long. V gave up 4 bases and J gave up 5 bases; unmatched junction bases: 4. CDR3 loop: CASSPGLAGGRETQYF. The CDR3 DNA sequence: TGTGCCAGCAGCCCGGGACTAGCGGGGGGGCGTGAGACCCAGTACTTC.

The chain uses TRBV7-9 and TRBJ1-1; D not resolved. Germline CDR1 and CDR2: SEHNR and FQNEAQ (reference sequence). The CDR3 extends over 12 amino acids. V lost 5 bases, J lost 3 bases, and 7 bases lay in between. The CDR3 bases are TGTGCCAGCAGCCGGTTGGACACTGAAGCTTTCTTT. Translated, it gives CASSRLDTEAFF.

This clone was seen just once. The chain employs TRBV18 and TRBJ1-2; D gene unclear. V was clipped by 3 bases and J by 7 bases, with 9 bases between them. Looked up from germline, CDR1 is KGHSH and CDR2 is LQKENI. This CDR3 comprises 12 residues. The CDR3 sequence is CASSPSTAGYTF. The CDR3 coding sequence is TGTGCCAGCTCACCCTCGACGGCTGGCTACACCTTC.

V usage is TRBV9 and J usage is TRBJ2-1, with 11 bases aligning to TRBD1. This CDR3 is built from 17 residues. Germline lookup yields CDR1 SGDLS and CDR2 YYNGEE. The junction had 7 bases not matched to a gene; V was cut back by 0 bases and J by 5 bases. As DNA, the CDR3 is TGTGCCAGCAGCGTAGCTCTCGGGACAGGGGGACACAATGAGCAGTTCTTC. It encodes CASSVALGTGGHNEQFF.

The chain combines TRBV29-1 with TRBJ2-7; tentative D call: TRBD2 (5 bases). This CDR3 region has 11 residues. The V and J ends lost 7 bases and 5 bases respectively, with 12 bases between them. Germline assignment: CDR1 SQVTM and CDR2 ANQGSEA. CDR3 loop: CSAGERNEQYF. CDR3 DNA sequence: TGCAGCGCCGGGGAGAGGAACGAGCAGTACTTC.